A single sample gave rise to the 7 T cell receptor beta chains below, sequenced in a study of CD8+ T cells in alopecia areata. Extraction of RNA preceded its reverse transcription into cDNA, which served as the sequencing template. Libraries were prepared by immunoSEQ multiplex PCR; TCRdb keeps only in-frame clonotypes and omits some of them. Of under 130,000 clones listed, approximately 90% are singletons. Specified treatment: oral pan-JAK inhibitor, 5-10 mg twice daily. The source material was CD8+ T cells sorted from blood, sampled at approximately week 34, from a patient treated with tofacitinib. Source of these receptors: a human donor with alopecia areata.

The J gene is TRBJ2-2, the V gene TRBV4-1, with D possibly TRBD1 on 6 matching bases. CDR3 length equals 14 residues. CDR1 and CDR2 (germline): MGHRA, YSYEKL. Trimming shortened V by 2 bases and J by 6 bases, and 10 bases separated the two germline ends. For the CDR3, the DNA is TGCGCCAGCAGCCAAACAGGGTCCGCCGGGGAGCTGTTTTTT. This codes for CASSQTGSAGELFF.

As DNA, the CDR3 is TGTGCCAGCAGTTCGGTGGACAGGGGGGAGTACGAGCAGTACTTC. This gives the protein CASSSVDRGEYEQYF. The chain links TRBV6-6 to TRBJ2-7; TRBD1 aligns across 10 bases. CDR1 MNHNY and CDR2 SVGAGI come from the germline V gene (reference sequence). CDR3 length equals 15 residues. V trimming: 4 bases; J trimming: 4 bases; junction bases outside the gene matches: 7.

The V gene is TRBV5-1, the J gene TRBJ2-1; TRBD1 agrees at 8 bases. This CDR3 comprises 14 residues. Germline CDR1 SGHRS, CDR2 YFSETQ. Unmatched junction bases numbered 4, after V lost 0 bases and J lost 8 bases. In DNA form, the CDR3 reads TGCGCCAGCAGCTTGGCCTCAGGGGGCGATGAGCAGTTCTTC. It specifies CASSLASGGDEQFF.

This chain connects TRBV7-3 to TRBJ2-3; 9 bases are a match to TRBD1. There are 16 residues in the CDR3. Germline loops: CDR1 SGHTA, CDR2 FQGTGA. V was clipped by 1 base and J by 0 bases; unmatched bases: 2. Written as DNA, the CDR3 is TGTGCCAGCAGCTTAATGGGGACAGGGAGCACAGATACGCAGTATTTT. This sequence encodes CASSLMGTGSTDTQYF.

The CDR3 protein is CASSVDPSANQPQHF. In DNA, the CDR3 is TGTGCCAGCAGTGTTGACCCTTCCGCCAATCAGCCCCAGCATTTT. The chain carries TRBV2 and TRBJ1-5; D call uncertain. CDR1 and CDR2 from the germline V gene are SNHLY and FYNNEI. The V and J ends lost 4 bases and 3 bases respectively, with 13 bases between them. This CDR3 has 15 residues. The whole variable domain, remainder taken from reference TRBV2 and TRBJ1-5, is EPEVTQTPSHQVTQMGQEVILRCVPISNHLYFYWYRQILGQKVEFLVSFYNNEISEKSEIFDDQFSVERPDGSNFTLKIRSTKLEDSAMYFCASSVDPSANQPQHFGDGTRLSIL.

CDR3 nucleotide sequence: TGCGCCAGCAGCCAAGTCCTGACAGGGGGGTACGAGCAGTACTTC. It yields the protein CASSQVLTGGYEQYF. The rearrangement joins TRBV4-1 to TRBJ2-7; 9 bases agree with TRBD1. The J segment lost 4 bases and the V segment lost 1 base, leaving 5 bases of the junction unmatched. The CDR3 is 15 residues long. CDR1 MGHRA and CDR2 YSYEKL come from the germline V gene.

CDR3: CASSPEGLAGEWVGQETQYF. The CDR3 nucleotides are TGTGCCAGTAGTCCCGAAGGACTAGCGGGAGAATGGGTGGGCCAAGAGACCCAGTACTTC. The chain links TRBV19 to TRBJ2-5, with 13 bases identical to TRBD2. V lost 5 bases, J lost 1 base, and 16 bases stayed unmatched. Germline assignment: CDR1 LNHDA and CDR2 SQIVND (reference sequence). CDR3 length: 20 residues.